This TCR beta chain was observed in a study of T cell responses to AZD1222 COVID-19 vaccine. Produced via immunoSEQ multiplex PCR; TCRdb's table is partial and in-frame only. Among roughly 120,000 clones listed, more than 75% were seen once. Germline V gene data show CDR1 as SGHTA and CDR2 as FQGNSA. The CDR3 sequence is 17 residues long. Trimming cost V 1 base and J 5 bases; bases outside gene matches: 11. As concerns this clone: What it recognizes is unknown.

Study-level points and caveats: Spike was spanned by vaccine-associated CD4 TCRs, which were dominant at 160-218 and 743-854. Reports indicate that nearly half of spike-specific TCRs are directed at unmutated variant regions. Only a handful of people who got AZD1222 tested seropositive at baseline.

The sequencing here drew on peripheral blood, taken 28 days after the second AZD1222 dose. The chain uses TRBV7-2 and TRBJ2-5, with 9 bases aligning to TRBD2. This sequence originates from an adult who received the AZD1222 COVID-19 vaccine. The CDR3 sequence is CASSLGAGGGAEETQYF. The CDR3 nucleotides are TGTGCCAGCAGCTTAGGAGCGGGGGGCGGGGCAGAGGAGACCCAGTACTTC.